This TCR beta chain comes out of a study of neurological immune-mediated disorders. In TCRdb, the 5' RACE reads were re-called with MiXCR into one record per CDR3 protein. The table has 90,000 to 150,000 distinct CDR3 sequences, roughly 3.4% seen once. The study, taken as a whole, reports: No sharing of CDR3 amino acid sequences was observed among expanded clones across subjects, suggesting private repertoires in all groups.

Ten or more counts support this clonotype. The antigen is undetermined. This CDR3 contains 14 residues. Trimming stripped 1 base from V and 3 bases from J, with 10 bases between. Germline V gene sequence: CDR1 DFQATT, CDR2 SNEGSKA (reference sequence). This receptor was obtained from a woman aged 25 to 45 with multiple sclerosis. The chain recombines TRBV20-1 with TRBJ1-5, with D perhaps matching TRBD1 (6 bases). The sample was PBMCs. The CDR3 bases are TGCAGTGCTAGAGGACAGGCGAACAATCAGCCCCAGCATTTT. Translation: CSARGQANNQPQHF.